The next 14 T cell receptor beta chains were all read from a single sample in a study of CD8+ T cells in alopecia areata. The treatment here: oral pan-JAK inhibitor, 5-10 mg twice daily. Extracted RNA was reverse transcribed, and the resulting cDNA served as sequencing template. This table comes from immunoSEQ multiplex PCR, and its TCRdb copy is limited to in-frame clones, with some not included. The repertoire includes roughly 120,000 clones, roughly three fifths of them detected once, and roughly 3.5% sits in the top ten. The sequencing here drew on CD4+ T cells sorted from blood, taken at week 24, from a patient treated with tofacitinib. The receptor source for this set is a human donor with alopecia areata.

The chain links TRBV7-2 to TRBJ1-2; D gene unclear. Trimming took off 3 bases at V and 2 bases at J, with 10 bases between the two ends. The CDR3 spans 14 residues. The germline gives CDR1 SGHTA, CDR2 FQGNSA. Here the CDR3 reads CASSFEGWNYGYTF. The CDR3 DNA sequence: TGTGCCAGCAGCTTCGAGGGATGGAACTATGGCTACACCTTC. Using reference TRBV7-2 and TRBJ1-2 for the parts outside the CDR3, the full variable domain is GAGVSQSPSNKVTEKGKDVELRCDPISGHTALYWYRQSLGQGLEFLIYFQGNSAPDKSGLPSDRFSAERTGGSVSTLTIQRTQQEDSAVYLCASSFEGWNYGYTFGSGTRLTVV.

V usage is TRBV7-2 and J usage is TRBJ2-3, with a possible D match to TRBD2 (6 bases). The V gene lost 2 bases and the J gene lost 2 bases, with 11 bases spanning the gap. The CDR3 has 15 amino acids. In germline, CDR1 is SGHTA, CDR2 FQGNSA. The DNA of the CDR3 is TGTGCCAGCAGCTTATTAGGACTATCCACAGATACGCAGTATTTT. Translated: CASSLLGLSTDTQYF.

The V call is TRBV2, the J call TRBJ2-7; 10 bases match TRBD1. Looked up from germline, CDR1 is SNHLY and CDR2 is FYNNEI. V lost 5 bases, J lost 12 bases, and 16 bases stayed unmatched. This CDR3 has 15 amino acids. The CDR3 bases are TGTGCCAGCAGTTGGATTCAGGGACAGGGGAAAGGGTGGTACTTC. Encoded protein: CASSWIQGQGKGWYF.

The chain joins TRBV9 to TRBJ2-1; 9 bases are shared with TRBD2. CDR3 size: 16 residues. V was clipped by 1 base and J by 6 bases; unmatched bases: 8. Germline V CDR1 and CDR2: SGDLS, YYNGEE. This CDR3 reads CASSVPGSGGLNEQFF. CDR3 DNA: TGTGCCAGCAGCGTACCGGGCAGCGGGGGGCTCAATGAGCAGTTCTTC.

This clone was found a few times. The V call is TRBV7-2, the J call TRBJ2-2; TRBD1 might be the D (5 bases). V lost 5 bases and J 2 bases, leaving 9 bases between the germline ends. CDR3 length: 14 residues. Germline-derived CDR1 and CDR2 are SGHTA and FQGNSA. For the CDR3, the DNA is TGTGCCAGCAGCCCCGACAGAAACACCGGGGAGCTGTTTTTT. This sequence encodes CASSPDRNTGELFF.

This chain joins TRBV29-1 and TRBJ1-4, with D unresolved. V was trimmed by 8 bases and J by 5 bases, leaving 18 bases between them. The CDR3 is made up of 14 amino acids. Germline lookup yields CDR1 SQVTM and CDR2 ANQGSEA. The CDR3 is CSPWWVALNEKLFF. In nucleotides, the CDR3 is TGCAGCCCATGGTGGGTCGCGCTCAATGAAAAACTGTTTTTT.

This clone has just a few counts. The rearrangement uses TRBV4-3 and TRBJ2-1; 7 positions match TRBD1. The germline V gene has CDR1 LGHNA and CDR2 YSLEER. The CDR3 has 13 amino acids. The V and J ends lost 0 bases and 15 bases, in that order; junction bases with no gene match: 8. The chain's CDR3 is CASSQDIGGAGFF. DNA of the CDR3: TGCGCCAGCAGCCAAGACATAGGGGGCGCAGGGTTCTTC.

This clone has just a few counts. This chain uses TRBV25-1 with TRBJ2-7; D unresolved. V gave up 3 bases and J gave up 6 bases, with 12 bases separating them. Germline V gene data show CDR1 as MGHDK and CDR2 as SYGVNS. This CDR3 is built from 13 residues. For the CDR3, the DNA is TGTGCCAGCAGTGACCCCCCTAACGTCGAGCAGTACTTC. It encodes CASSDPPNVEQYF.

This clone showed up just a few times. The chain links TRBV2 to TRBJ2-3; 10 bases align to TRBD2. Per germline, CDR1 SNHLY and CDR2 FYNNEI. The CDR3 runs to 13 residues. The V gene end was trimmed by 6 bases and the J gene end by 3 bases; junction bases not matched to a gene: 0. The CDR3 DNA sequence: TGTGCCAGCAGGGGACTAGCGACAGATACGCAGTATTTT. Its protein is CASRGLATDTQYF.

This clone has only a few counts. The rearrangement links TRBV11-1 to TRBJ2-1; 10 bases line up with TRBD1. The CDR3 totals 15 residues. Germline V lookup: CDR1 SGHAT, CDR2 FQDESV (reference sequence). V shed 4 bases and J 5 bases; nucleotides not matched to a gene: 5. CDR3 loop: CASSYGQGVDNEQFF. DNA for the CDR3: TGTGCCAGCAGCTACGGACAGGGGGTCGACAATGAGCAGTTCTTC.

In DNA form, the CDR3 reads TGCAGCGTTGAACCAGCGGGGATTGAGCAGTTCTTC. This encodes CSVEPAGIEQFF. This rearrangement joins TRBV29-1 to TRBJ2-1, with TRBD2 matching over 7 bases. Germline V gene lookup returns CDR1 SQVTM and CDR2 ANQGSEA. Trimming cost V 2 bases and J 9 bases; bases outside gene matches: 4. There are 12 residues in the CDR3.

In this sample, this clone turned up a few times. The CDR3: CASSPPGHGSPLHF. Written as DNA, the CDR3 is TGCGCCAGCAGCCCGCCGGGACACGGATCACCCCTCCACTTT. This chain links TRBV5-1 with TRBJ1-6; possible D gene TRBD1, 6 bases. The CDR3 runs to 14 residues. The germline gives CDR1 SGHRS, CDR2 YFSETQ. V shed 4 bases and J shed 10 bases, with 15 bases lying between them.

The chain employs TRBV4-3 and TRBJ2-6; D remains ambiguous. The CDR3 has 16 amino acids. V was trimmed by 1 base and J by 1 base, leaving 8 bases between them. CDR1 is LGHNA and CDR2 is YSLEER in the germline V gene. The CDR3 DNA is TGCGCCAGCAGCCAAGGTTCGGTGTCTGGGGCCAACGTCCTGACTTTC. Translated, it gives CASSQGSVSGANVLTF.

The rearrangement links TRBV29-1 to TRBJ2-7, with D tentatively TRBD1 (6 bases). V gave up 6 bases and J gave up 7 bases, with 19 bases separating them. The length of the CDR3 is 13 residues. Germline CDR1 SQVTM, CDR2 ANQGSEA. The CDR3 DNA sequence: TGCAGCGTCACTGGATTAGATCAGGGGGAGCAGTACTTC. Protein product: CSVTGLDQGEQYF.